This T cell receptor (beta chain) was captured in a study of shared clonotypes between healthy human individuals. Study background: Those who served as donors were a couple of women and a few men between the ages of 18 and 49.

With respect to this clone: As yet, its antigen is unknown. Other nucleotide sequences in the sample specify the same CDR3.

For sorted subsets, approximately 180 ng DNA per replicate equaled around 28,000 T cell genomes. Sequencing used immunoSEQ multiplex PCR; TCRdb keeps in-frame clones, though not all of them. The data contain roughly 2 million clones, about 95% of them seen just once; the ten biggest clones take up 0.85% to 1.2%. Study-wide results and limits: Among donors, clonotype sharing was expected to be affected by sequencing depth. Richness estimates generally favored naive over memory subsets.

Trimming took 1 base from V and 0 from J, leaving 7 bases between them. The germline V gene encodes CDR1 MGHRA and CDR2 YSYEKL. This CDR3 region has 16 residues. Terminally differentiated effector memory CD45RA+ cells were left out of the naive CD8 fraction, which was CD45RO-negative and positively selected for CCR7. The receptor's source is a man aged 18 to 35 in good health. The sequenced sample was naive CD8+ T cells sorted from blood. The genes are TRBV4-1 and TRBJ1-6; possible D gene TRBD1, 5 bases. The CDR3 DNA is TGCGCCAGCAGCCAAGGGGGGAGCTCCTATAATTCACCCCTCCACTTT. It codes for CASSQGGSSYNSPLHF.